A selection of T cell receptor beta chains follows, all from one sample in a study of beta chain features in type 1 diabetes. The protocol was immunoSEQ multiplex PCR, while the TCRdb copy is restricted to in-frame clones and leaves out a portion. The table has under 300,000 clones, roughly 8% seen once. Sample: central memory CD4+ T cells from blood. All receptors come from a woman under 30 in good health. CDR3s include the opening cysteine and the closing phenylalanine or tryptophan.

>TRBV29-1|TRBJ2-3
CSLDGGGTDTQYF
>TRBV6-5|TRBJ2-1
CASRPSLLAGNLFF
>TRBV6-5|TRBJ2-4
CASRRQNIQYF
>TRBV7-2|TRBJ2-3
CASSSRRKTDTQYF
>TRBV23-1|TRBJ1-2
CASSRSGGVRYGYTF
>TRBV18|TRBJ2-1
CASSPGLAGKMNEQFF
>TRBV15|TRBJ1-1
CATSRVDAGWRVTEAFF
>TRBV6-1|TRBJ2-1
CASSGPTASYNEQFF
>TRBV4-3|TRBJ1-2
CASSQVLQYGYTF
>TRBV30|TRBJ2-7
CAWAGLPGQIYEQYF
>TRBV30|TRBJ1-2
CAWSVGGSVGYTF
>TRBV7-2|TRBJ2-3
CASSQSLGGTDTQYF
>TRBV25-1|TRBJ2-5
CASSERRGRETQYF
>TRBV7-9|TRBJ1-1
CASSFGTGYTEAFF
>TRBV28|TRBJ2-1
CAIPGRNEQFF
>TRBV5-6|TRBJ2-1
CASSPTVYNEQFF
>TRBV12-5|TRBJ1-1
CASAAMNTEAFF
>TRBV19|TRBJ2-1
CASSILLGQVEQFF
>TRBV7-3|TRBJ2-2
CASSESLGYTGELFF
>TRBV7-9|TRBJ2-1
CASKLEQGTRTGEQFF
>TRBV29-1|TRBJ1-2
CSVERTANYGYTF
>TRBV28|TRBJ1-1
CASSQPNKENTEAFF
>TRBV6-1|TRBJ2-2
CASVRGTNTGELFF
>TRBV20-1|TRBJ1-1
CSATVNTEAFF
>TRBV5-1|TRBJ1-1
CASSLSKAENTEAFF
>TRBV6-5|TRBJ1-3
CASSSNRGGNGNTIYF
>TRBV6-1|TRBJ2-5
CASIRGLYQETQYF
>TRBV20-1|TRBJ2-3
CSAKSTDTQYF
>TRBV5-4|TRBJ2-3
CASSRGQGTDTQYF